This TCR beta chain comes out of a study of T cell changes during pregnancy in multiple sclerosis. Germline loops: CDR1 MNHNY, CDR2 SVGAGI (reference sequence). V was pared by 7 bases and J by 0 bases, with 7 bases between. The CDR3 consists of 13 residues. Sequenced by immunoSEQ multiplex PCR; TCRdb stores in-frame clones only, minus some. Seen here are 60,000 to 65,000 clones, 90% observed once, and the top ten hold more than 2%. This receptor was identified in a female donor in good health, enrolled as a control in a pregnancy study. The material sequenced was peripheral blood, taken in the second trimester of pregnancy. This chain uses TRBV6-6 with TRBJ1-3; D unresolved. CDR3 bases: TGTGCCAGCAAAGACTACTCTGGAAACACCATATATTTT. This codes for CASKDYSGNTIYF.